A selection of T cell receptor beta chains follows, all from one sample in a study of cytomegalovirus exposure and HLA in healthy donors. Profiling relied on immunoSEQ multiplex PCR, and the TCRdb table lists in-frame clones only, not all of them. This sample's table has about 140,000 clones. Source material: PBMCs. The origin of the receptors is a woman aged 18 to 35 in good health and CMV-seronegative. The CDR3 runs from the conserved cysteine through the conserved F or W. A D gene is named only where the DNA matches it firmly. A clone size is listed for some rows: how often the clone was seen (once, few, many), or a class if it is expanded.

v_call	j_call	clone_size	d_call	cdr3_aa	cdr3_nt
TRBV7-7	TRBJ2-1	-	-	CASSLGRGYNEQFF	TGTGCCAGCAGCTTAGGGCGGGGCTACAATGAGCAGTTCTTC
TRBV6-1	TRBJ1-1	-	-	CASTEGGTRTEAFF	TGTGCCAGCACCGAGGGGGGGACCCGAACTGAAGCTTTCTTT
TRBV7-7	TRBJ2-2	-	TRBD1	CASSLLDRDSGELFF	TGTGCTAGCAGCTTACTCGACAGGGATTCCGGGGAGCTGTTTTTT
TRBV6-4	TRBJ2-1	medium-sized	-	CASSESAGMTNEQFF	TGTGCCAGCAGTGAATCTGCGGGAATGACAAATGAGCAGTTCTTC
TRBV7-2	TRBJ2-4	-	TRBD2	CASSLGGRAGGKNIQYF	TGTGCCAGCAGCTTAGGGGGAAGAGCGGGAGGGAAAAACATTCAGTACTTC
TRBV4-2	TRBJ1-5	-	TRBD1	CASSQRTGDENQPQHF	TGTGCCAGCAGCCAAAGGACAGGGGACGAGAATCAGCCCCAGCATTTT
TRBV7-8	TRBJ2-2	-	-	CASSHATPGTGELFF	TGTGCCAGCAGCCACGCAACCCCGGGCACCGGGGAGCTGTTTTTT
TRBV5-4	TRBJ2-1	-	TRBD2	CASSPGTSGDQFF	TGTGCCAGCAGCCCCGGGACTAGCGGGGATCAGTTCTTC
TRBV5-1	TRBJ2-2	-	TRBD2	CASSLSSGSTGELFF	TGCGCCAGCAGCCTGTCTAGCGGGAGTACCGGGGAGCTGTTTTTT
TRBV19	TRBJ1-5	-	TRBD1	CASSGQGLGNQPQHF	TGTGCCAGTAGCGGACAGGGTTTGGGCAATCAGCCCCAGCATTTT
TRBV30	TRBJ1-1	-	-	CAWMPTGNTEAFF	TGTGCCTGGATGCCGACAGGGAACACTGAAGCTTTCTTT
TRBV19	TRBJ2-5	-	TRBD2	CASSVGLGGEETQYF	TGTGCCAGTAGTGTGGGGCTCGGGGGGGAAGAGACCCAGTACTTC
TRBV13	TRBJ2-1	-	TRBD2	CASSLGFAGGGDNEQFF	TGTGCCAGCAGCTTAGGGTTTGCGGGCGGGGGGGACAATGAGCAGTTCTTC
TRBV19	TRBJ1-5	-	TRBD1	CASSTTGGNQPQHF	TGTGCCAGTAGTACGACAGGGGGCAATCAGCCCCAGCATTTT
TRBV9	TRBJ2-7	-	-	CASSVGRRDDEQYF	TGTGCCAGCAGCGTAGGTCGGCGGGACGACGAGCAGTACTTC
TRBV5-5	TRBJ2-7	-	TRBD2	CASRAEASGRTEQYF	TGTGCCAGCAGAGCGGAGGCTAGCGGGAGAACTGAGCAGTACTTC
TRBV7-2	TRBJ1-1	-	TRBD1	CASRRQGGNTEAFF	TGTGCCAGCAGACGACAGGGAGGAAACACTGAAGCTTTCTTT
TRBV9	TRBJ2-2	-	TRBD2	CASSWREGLGELFF	TGTGCCAGCAGCTGGCGGGAGGGCCTAGGGGAGCTGTTTTTT
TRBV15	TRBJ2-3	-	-	CATSRGTADTQYF	TGTGCCACCAGCAGAGGAACGGCAGATACGCAGTATTTT
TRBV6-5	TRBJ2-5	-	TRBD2	CASSSPGERETETQYF	TGTGCCAGCAGTTCTCCCGGGGAGCGGGAGACTGAGACCCAGTACTTC
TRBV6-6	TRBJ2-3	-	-	CASSSLASDTQYF	TGTGCCAGCAGTTCCCTAGCTTCAGATACGCAGTATTTT
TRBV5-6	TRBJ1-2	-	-	CASSLAGAGGRTDYGYTF	TGTGCCAGCAGCTTGGCCGGGGCCGGGGGGCGCACGGACTATGGCTACACCTTC
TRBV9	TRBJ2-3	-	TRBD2	CASNEGLAGLGAYTQYF	TGTGCCAGCAACGAAGGACTAGCGGGATTAGGGGCATATACGCAGTATTTT
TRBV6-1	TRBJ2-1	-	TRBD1	CASTFGQGGNNEQFF	TGTGCCAGCACGTTCGGACAGGGGGGTAACAATGAGCAGTTCTTC
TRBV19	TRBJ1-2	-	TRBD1	CASSTDRVGYTF	TGTGCCAGTAGTACGGACAGGGTTGGCTACACCTTC
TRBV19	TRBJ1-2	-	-	CASSGEHRGSGGYTF	TGTGCCAGTAGTGGCGAACATCGAGGGTCGGGTGGCTACACCTTC
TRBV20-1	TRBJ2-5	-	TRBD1	CSTDRQETQYF	TGCAGTACGGACAGGCAAGAGACCCAGTACTTC
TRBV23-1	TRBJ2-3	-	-	CASSRERPIRSTDTQYF	TGCGCCAGCAGTCGAGAGCGGCCTATCCGCAGCACAGATACGCAGTATTTT
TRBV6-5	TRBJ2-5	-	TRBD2	CASSYSLSGGETQYF	TGTGCCAGCAGTTACTCCCTTTCGGGGGGGGAGACCCAGTACTTC
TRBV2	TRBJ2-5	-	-	CASTRQPRTPQETQYF	TGTGCCAGCACGAGACAACCCCGAACACCCCAAGAGACCCAGTACTTC
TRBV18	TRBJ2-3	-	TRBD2	CASSTSGRGTDTQYF	TGTGCCAGCTCAACTAGCGGGCGGGGCACAGATACGCAGTATTTT
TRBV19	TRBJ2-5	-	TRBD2	CASRSGASGQGTQYF	TGTGCCAGCAGGAGCGGGGCTAGCGGCCAAGGGACCCAGTACTTC
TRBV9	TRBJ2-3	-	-	CASSYGAGLTDTQYF	TGTGCCAGCAGCTACGGGGCGGGGCTCACAGATACGCAGTATTTT
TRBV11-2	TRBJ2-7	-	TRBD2	CASSGAVTSVYEQYF	TGTGCCAGCAGCGGAGCGGTGACTAGCGTATACGAGCAGTACTTC
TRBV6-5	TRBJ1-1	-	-	CASSYLPGTLPTEAFF	TGTGCCAGCAGTTACTTACCGGGAACTCTTCCCACTGAAGCTTTCTTT
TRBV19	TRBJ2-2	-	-	CASSITHPELFF	TGTGCCAGTAGTATCACTCACCCGGAGCTGTTTTTT
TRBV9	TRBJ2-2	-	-	CASSVEGVGTGELFF	TGTGCCAGCAGCGTAGAGGGAGTAGGGACCGGGGAGCTGTTTTTT
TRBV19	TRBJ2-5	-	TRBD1	CASSRQGGETQYF	TGTGCCAGTAGTCGACAGGGCGGGGAGACCCAGTACTTC
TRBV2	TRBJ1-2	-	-	CASSAFHYGYTF	TGTGCCAGCAGTGCCTTCCACTATGGCTACACCTTC
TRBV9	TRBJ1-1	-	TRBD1	CASSPGGTTEPTEAFF	TGTGCCAGCAGCCCAGGGGGGACGACGGAACCCACTGAAGCTTTCTTT
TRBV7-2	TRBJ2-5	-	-	CASSLAGRETQYF	TGTGCCAGCAGCTTAGCAGGGAGGGAGACCCAGTACTTC
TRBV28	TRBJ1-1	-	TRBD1	CASSQRQGGGEAFF	TGTGCCAGCAGTCAACGACAGGGTGGCGGTGAAGCTTTCTTT